The T cell receptor beta chain under discussion was sequenced for a study of cytomegalovirus exposure and HLA in healthy donors. Study results and limitations: Common viral pathogens (according to a later analysis) appeared linked to several of the most significant clusters. In an earlier analysis, most TCR beta V segments were productive about 87% or about 30% of the time. A few of the chains that were CMV-associated were confirmed in vitro to be specific for CMV antigens.

The PCR had 60 Vbeta and 13 Jbeta primers. Sequencing was performed with immunoSEQ multiplex PCR; in TCRdb, only in-frame clones are kept and a portion is missing. There are roughly 120,000 clones in the sample; around 77% occur only once, and roughly 16% lies in the top ten. Looked up from germline, CDR1 is MNHEY and CDR2 is SVGAGI. The length of the CDR3 is 14 residues. Trimming pared 4 bases from V and 2 bases from J, leaving 10 bases between. About this clone itself: Antigen: not known.

This clonotype was obtained from a man aged 50-59 years in good health and CMV-seropositive. Material for sequencing was PBMCs. V is TRBV6-5 and J is TRBJ2-3, with D possibly being TRBD1 (5 bases). The CDR3 sequence: CASSWAGPTDTQYF. The CDR3 region has the DNA TGTGCCAGCAGTTGGGCAGGGCCCACAGATACGCAGTATTTT.